This TCR beta chain was profiled in a study of T cells in Graves' hyperthyroidism and ophthalmopathy. Study-wide results and caveats: Ophthalmopathy could be told apart from stable hyperthyroidism with a 13 V-J model.

What was amplified from RNA transcripts were TCR beta CDR3 regions. Using the HTBI primer set, a first-round RT-PCR was run on the TCR CDR3. TCRdb re-derived calls from the multiplex PCR reads in MiXCR, one entry per CDR3 protein. The sample has around 620,000 distinct CDR3 sequences, 13% to 15% seen once. The CDR3 sequence is 15 residues long. Between the trimmed V and J ends, which lost 3 bases and 1 base, there was a span of 12 bases. This clonotype was seen ten or more times. As yet, its antigen is unknown. This chain connects TRBV12-3 or TRBV12-4 to TRBJ1-1; tentatively, D is TRBD1 (5 bases). Sequencing used blood. The TCR sequence derives from a woman aged 18-29 years with Graves' ophthalmopathy. The CDR3 is CASSLMGGGNTEAFF. The CDR3 DNA sequence: TGTGCCAGCAGTTTGATGGGGGGAGGGAACACTGAAGCTTTCTTT.